What follows are 4 T cell receptor beta chains derived from one specimen sequenced in a study of T-cell reconstitution after alpha-beta-depleted transplantation in children. This sample's TCRbeta library carried unique molecular identifier barcodes. TCRdb processed the PCR reads anew with MiXCR; each CDR3 protein has one entry. The top ten clones hold over 3.5% of a sample with about 410,000 distinct CDR3 sequences, roughly 20% of them seen once. The specimen was PBMCs from the stem cell graft donor, collected from the stem cell graft. These TCRs come from a human donor who donated a stem cell graft to a child with acute myeloid leukemia.

This clonotype was seen a few times. The genes are TRBV7-1 and TRBJ1-5, with TRBD1 matching 9 bases. TRBV7-1 is known as an ORF, though its function is uncertain. This CDR3 comprises 15 residues. Germline trimming cut 3 bases from V and 4 bases from J; bases unmatched to any gene: 4. The CDR3 DNA reads TGTGCCAGCAGCTCCGGGGACAGGGATAATCAGCCCCAGCATTTT. Amino acid sequence: CASSSGDRDNQPQHF.

The chain combines TRBV5-5 with TRBJ2-6, with D possibly matching TRBD1 (5 bases). Trimming removed 6 bases from V and 2 bases from J, with 18 bases in between. The CDR3 consists of 17 residues. Germline lookup yields CDR1 SGHKS and CDR2 YYEKEE (reference sequence). CDR3 loop: CASTRHRQNAGANVLTF. CDR3 DNA sequence: TGTGCCAGCACCAGGCACCGACAGAACGCTGGGGCCAACGTCCTGACTTTC. The whole variable domain, remainder taken from reference TRBV5-5 and TRBJ2-6, is DAGVTQSPTHLIKTRGQQVTLRCSPISGHKSVSWYQQVLGQGPQFIFQYYEKEERGRGNFPDRFSARQFPNYSSELNVNALLLGDSALYLCASTRHRQNAGANVLTFGAGSRLTVL.

The genes are TRBV4-1 and TRBJ2-5; no firm D call. Germline CDR1 is MGHRA and CDR2 is YSYEKL. The CDR3 sequence is 13 residues long. The V gene lost 1 base and the J gene lost 4 bases, with 7 bases spanning the gap. CDR3 protein: CASSQVIAETQYF. In DNA form, the CDR3 reads TGCGCCAGCAGCCAAGTAATCGCAGAGACCCAGTACTTC.

The count of this clonotype is one. The rearrangement links TRBV5-1 to TRBJ2-2, with 7 bases matching TRBD1. This CDR3 has 15 amino acids. The junction had 5 bases not matched to a gene; V was cut back by 6 bases and J by 0 bases. CDR1 and CDR2 from the germline V gene are SGHRS and YFSETQ. The CDR3 DNA reads TGCGCCAGCACCCAAGGGACAGCGAACACCGGGGAGCTGTTTTTT. It yields the protein CASTQGTANTGELFF.